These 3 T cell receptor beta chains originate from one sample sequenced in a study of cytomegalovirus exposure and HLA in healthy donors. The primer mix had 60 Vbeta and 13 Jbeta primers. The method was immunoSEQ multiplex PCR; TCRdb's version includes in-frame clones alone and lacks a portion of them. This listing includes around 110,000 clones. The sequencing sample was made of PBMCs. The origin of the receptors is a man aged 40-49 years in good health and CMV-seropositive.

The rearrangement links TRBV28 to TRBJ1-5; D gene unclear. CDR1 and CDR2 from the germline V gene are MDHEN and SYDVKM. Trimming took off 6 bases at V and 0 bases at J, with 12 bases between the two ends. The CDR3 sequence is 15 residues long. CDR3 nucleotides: TGTGCCAGCAGGTACAGCGGGTATAGCAATCAGCCCCAGCATTTT. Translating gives CASRYSGYSNQPQHF.

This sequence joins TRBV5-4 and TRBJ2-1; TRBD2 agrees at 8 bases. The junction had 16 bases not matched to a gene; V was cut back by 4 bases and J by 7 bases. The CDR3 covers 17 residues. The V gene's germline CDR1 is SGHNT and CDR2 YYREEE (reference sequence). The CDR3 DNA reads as TGTGCCAGCAGCCCCCCTAGAGGGAGCGGGAGAGTGAATGAGCAGTTCTTC. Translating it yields CASSPPRGSGRVNEQFF. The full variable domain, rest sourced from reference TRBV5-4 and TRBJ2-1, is ETGVTQSPTHLIKTRGQQVTLRCSSQSGHNTVSWYQQALGQGPQFIFQYYREEENGRGNFPPRFSGLQFPNYSSELNVNALELDDSALYLCASSPPRGSGRVNEQFFGPGTRLTVL.

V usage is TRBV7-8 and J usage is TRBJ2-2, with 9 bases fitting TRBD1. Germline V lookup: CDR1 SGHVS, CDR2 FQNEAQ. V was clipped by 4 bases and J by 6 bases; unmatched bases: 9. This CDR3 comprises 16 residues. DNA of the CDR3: TGTGCCAGCAGCTCCACCGGGACAGGGCCCTCCGGGGAGCTGTTTTTT. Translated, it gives CASSSTGTGPSGELFF.